This is a list of T cell receptor beta chains from one sample in a study of cytomegalovirus exposure and HLA in healthy donors. Clones were sequenced by immunoSEQ multiplex PCR, and TCRdb holds only the in-frame ones, with some missing. This table has about 140,000 clones, approximately 88% appearing once. Sequencing was performed on PBMCs. Receptors originate from a woman in her thirties or forties in good health and CMV-seronegative. Both conserved end residues are part of each CDR3. A D gene is named only where the DNA matches it firmly. The size field is filled for only some rows; it gives once, few, many or a size class.

abundance: .; v_gene: TRBV28; j_gene: TRBJ2-1; d_gene: TRBD2; CDR3nt: TGTGCCAGCACCCGCCGGGCGGGAGGATTTATCAGGAATGAGCAGTTCTTC; CDR3aa: CASTRRAGGFIRNEQFF
abundance: .; v_gene: TRBV27; j_gene: TRBJ1-2; d_gene: TRBD1; CDR3nt: TGTGCCAGCAGTCCACCGGACAGGGCTAGTGGCTACACCTTC; CDR3aa: CASSPPDRASGYTF
abundance: .; v_gene: TRBV19; j_gene: TRBJ2-3; d_gene: TRBD2; CDR3nt: TGTGCCAAAGGAGAGCGGGAGGTCCCAGATACGCAGTATTTT; CDR3aa: CAKGEREVPDTQYF
abundance: .; v_gene: TRBV7-4; j_gene: TRBJ2-1; d_gene: TRBD1; CDR3nt: TGTGCCAGCAGCCTCAGACAGGGTTGCAACAATGAGCAGTTCTTC; CDR3aa: CASSLRQGCNNEQFF
abundance: .; v_gene: TRBV27; j_gene: TRBJ2-1; d_gene: .; CDR3nt: TGTGCCAGCAGTTTATCGGCAGCCTACAATGAGCAGTTCTTC; CDR3aa: CASSLSAAYNEQFF
abundance: .; v_gene: TRBV4-1; j_gene: TRBJ2-1; d_gene: TRBD2; CDR3nt: TGCGCCAGCAGCCAAGATCGAGGGACTAGCGGGAGCAATGAGCAGTTCTTC; CDR3aa: CASSQDRGTSGSNEQFF
abundance: once; v_gene: TRBV2; j_gene: TRBJ2-5; d_gene: TRBD2; CDR3nt: TGTGCCAACACCCTCCAGGGAGGGGAGACCCAGTACTTC; CDR3aa: CANTLQGGETQYF
abundance: .; v_gene: TRBV6-5; j_gene: TRBJ1-5; d_gene: .; CDR3nt: TGTGCCAGCAGTGAAGCGAGAGATCAGCCCCAGCATTTT; CDR3aa: CASSEARDQPQHF
abundance: .; v_gene: TRBV7-9; j_gene: TRBJ2-5; d_gene: TRBD2; CDR3nt: TGTTCCAGCAGCGCCGTAGGGCTAGCGGGAGAAGAGACCCAGTACTTC; CDR3aa: CSSSAVGLAGEETQYF
abundance: .; v_gene: TRBV6-4; j_gene: TRBJ1-2; d_gene: TRBD1; CDR3nt: TGTGCCAGCAGACCAAATCCGGGACAGGGAGACGGCTACACCTTC; CDR3aa: CASRPNPGQGDGYTF
abundance: .; v_gene: TRBV28; j_gene: TRBJ2-7; d_gene: .; CDR3nt: TGTGCCAGCAGTGTTAGCTCCTACGAGCAGTACTTC; CDR3aa: CASSVSSYEQYF
abundance: .; v_gene: TRBV6-5; j_gene: TRBJ2-3; d_gene: TRBD2; CDR3nt: TGTGCCAGCAGATCAGCGGGAGGACCAGATACGCAGTATTTT; CDR3aa: CASRSAGGPDTQYF
abundance: .; v_gene: TRBV4-2; j_gene: TRBJ2-3; d_gene: TRBD1; CDR3nt: TGTGCCAGCAGCGGAACAGGGGCCACAGATACGCAGTATTTT; CDR3aa: CASSGTGATDTQYF
abundance: few; v_gene: TRBV28; j_gene: TRBJ1-5; d_gene: .; CDR3nt: TGTGCCAGCAGTTTAAAAACAGGCCTCGGGCCCCAGCATTTT; CDR3aa: CASSLKTGLGPQHF
abundance: once; v_gene: TRBV11-3; j_gene: TRBJ2-7; d_gene: .; CDR3nt: TGTGCCAGCAGCGCACCTCCCAGGACTGCCTACGAGCAGTACTTC; CDR3aa: CASSAPPRTAYEQYF
abundance: .; v_gene: TRBV11-3; j_gene: TRBJ1-2; d_gene: .; CDR3nt: TGTGCCAGCAGCTCCGATATCGACCCGGGTTATGAGGATGGCTACACCTTC; CDR3aa: CASSSDIDPGYEDGYTF
abundance: .; v_gene: TRBV19; j_gene: TRBJ2-3; d_gene: TRBD2; CDR3nt: TGTGCCAGTAGTATAGATCGGACTAGCGCCAGCGGGGCAGATACGCAGTATTTT; CDR3aa: CASSIDRTSASGADTQYF
abundance: few; v_gene: TRBV4-1; j_gene: TRBJ1-1; d_gene: TRBD1; CDR3nt: TGCGCCAGCAGCCTACAACAGGGGGCAGATACTGAAGCTTTCTTT; CDR3aa: CASSLQQGADTEAFF
abundance: .; v_gene: TRBV5-1; j_gene: TRBJ2-7; d_gene: TRBD1; CDR3nt: TGCGCCAGCAGCTTTGGACAGGGTGTCGCCGAGCAGTACTTC; CDR3aa: CASSFGQGVAEQYF
abundance: .; v_gene: TRBV7-8; j_gene: TRBJ1-3; d_gene: .; CDR3nt: TGTGCCAGCAGCCCCGGACTGGGGGGTCACATATATTTT; CDR3aa: CASSPGLGGHIYF
abundance: .; v_gene: TRBV7-8; j_gene: TRBJ1-1; d_gene: .; CDR3nt: TGTGCCAGCAGCCTCCGGGGGGCGATGGACACTGAAGCTTTCTTT; CDR3aa: CASSLRGAMDTEAFF
abundance: once; v_gene: TRBV5-1; j_gene: TRBJ1-1; d_gene: TRBD1; CDR3nt: TGCGCCAGTAGTCCGGGACAGGGAGGCGCTGAAGCTTTCTTT; CDR3aa: CASSPGQGGAEAFF
abundance: .; v_gene: TRBV4-2; j_gene: TRBJ2-5; d_gene: TRBD2; CDR3nt: TGTGCCAGCAGCCTAACTCGGGGGGTGCGGGAGACCCAGTACTTC; CDR3aa: CASSLTRGVRETQYF
abundance: .; v_gene: TRBV28; j_gene: TRBJ1-2; d_gene: TRBD1; CDR3nt: TGTGCCAGCTCCCAAACGGTGGGGACAGGGGGGCATGGCTACACCTTC; CDR3aa: CASSQTVGTGGHGYTF
abundance: once; v_gene: TRBV28; j_gene: TRBJ1-5; d_gene: .; CDR3nt: TGTGCCAGCAGTGTCGCCCAGGGGAACTACAATCAGCCCCAGCATTTT; CDR3aa: CASSVAQGNYNQPQHF
abundance: .; v_gene: TRBV4-1; j_gene: TRBJ2-1; d_gene: TRBD2; CDR3nt: TGCGCCAGCAGCCAAGAACTAGCGGGAGGGAACAATGAGCAGTTCTTC; CDR3aa: CASSQELAGGNNEQFF
abundance: .; v_gene: TRBV4-1; j_gene: TRBJ2-1; d_gene: TRBD1; CDR3nt: TGCGCCAGCAGCCCGGGGACAGGGGGGGTTAGTGAGCAGTTCTTC; CDR3aa: CASSPGTGGVSEQFF
abundance: .; v_gene: TRBV7-2; j_gene: TRBJ1-1; d_gene: TRBD1; CDR3nt: TGTGCCAGCAGCGTCCAGGGGGGCGGAACTGAAGCTTTCTTT; CDR3aa: CASSVQGGGTEAFF
abundance: .; v_gene: TRBV29-1; j_gene: TRBJ2-3; d_gene: .; CDR3nt: TGCAGCGTTGCAGGGTCTAGCACAGATACGCAGTATTTT; CDR3aa: CSVAGSSTDTQYF
abundance: .; v_gene: TRBV18; j_gene: TRBJ2-1; d_gene: .; CDR3nt: TGTGCCAGCTCACTACAGCGGGCGCGCAACAATGAGCAGTTCTTC; CDR3aa: CASSLQRARNNEQFF
abundance: .; v_gene: TRBV11-3; j_gene: TRBJ2-7; d_gene: TRBD2; CDR3nt: TGTGCCAGCAGCTTAGAGCGCGGGGGGGGGCACTACGAGCAGTACTTC; CDR3aa: CASSLERGGGHYEQYF
abundance: .; v_gene: TRBV6-5; j_gene: TRBJ2-7; d_gene: .; CDR3nt: TGTGCCAGCGGAGCCTCTACCTTCTCCTACGAGCAGTACTTC; CDR3aa: CASGASTFSYEQYF
abundance: .; v_gene: TRBV11-2; j_gene: TRBJ2-1; d_gene: TRBD2; CDR3nt: TGTGCCAGCAGCTGGGGGGCTAGCGGGAGCAATGAGCAGTTCTTC; CDR3aa: CASSWGASGSNEQFF
abundance: .; v_gene: TRBV7-9; j_gene: TRBJ2-7; d_gene: .; CDR3nt: TGTGCCACTCTCGAACAGGGAACCTACGAGCAGTACTTC; CDR3aa: CATLEQGTYEQYF
abundance: .; v_gene: TRBV5-1; j_gene: TRBJ2-7; d_gene: .; CDR3nt: TGCGCCAGCAGCTTGGAAAGGGCGGGTCCTAGCTCCTACGAGCAGTACTTC; CDR3aa: CASSLERAGPSSYEQYF
abundance: .; v_gene: TRBV28; j_gene: TRBJ1-2; d_gene: TRBD1; CDR3nt: TGTGCCAGCAGTCTCATGACAGGGGGCTGGGGCTACACCTTC; CDR3aa: CASSLMTGGWGYTF
abundance: .; v_gene: TRBV7-9; j_gene: TRBJ2-7; d_gene: TRBD2; CDR3nt: TGTGCCAGCAGCTTAAATAGCGGGCCGGAGCAGTACTTC; CDR3aa: CASSLNSGPEQYF
abundance: .; v_gene: TRBV6-1; j_gene: TRBJ1-2; d_gene: TRBD1; CDR3nt: TGTGCCAGCAGTCCGACAGGGGTGTATGGCTACACCTTC; CDR3aa: CASSPTGVYGYTF
abundance: once; v_gene: TRBV30; j_gene: TRBJ1-6; d_gene: .; CDR3nt: TGTGCCACGGGAAGGCGTAATTCCCCCCTCCACTTT; CDR3aa: CATGRRNSPLHF
abundance: .; v_gene: TRBV27; j_gene: TRBJ2-7; d_gene: .; CDR3nt: TGTGCCAGCAGTTTCGGCACAGTTGACGAGCAGTACTTC; CDR3aa: CASSFGTVDEQYF
abundance: .; v_gene: TRBV7-7; j_gene: TRBJ2-1; d_gene: TRBD2; CDR3nt: TGTGCCAGCAGCTTAAGCGGGAGGGACAATGAGCAGTTCTTC; CDR3aa: CASSLSGRDNEQFF
abundance: once; v_gene: TRBV19; j_gene: TRBJ1-5; d_gene: TRBD1; CDR3nt: TGTGCCAGTAGTATAGACCGACAGGGCCTCGATCAGCCCCAGCATTTT; CDR3aa: CASSIDRQGLDQPQHF